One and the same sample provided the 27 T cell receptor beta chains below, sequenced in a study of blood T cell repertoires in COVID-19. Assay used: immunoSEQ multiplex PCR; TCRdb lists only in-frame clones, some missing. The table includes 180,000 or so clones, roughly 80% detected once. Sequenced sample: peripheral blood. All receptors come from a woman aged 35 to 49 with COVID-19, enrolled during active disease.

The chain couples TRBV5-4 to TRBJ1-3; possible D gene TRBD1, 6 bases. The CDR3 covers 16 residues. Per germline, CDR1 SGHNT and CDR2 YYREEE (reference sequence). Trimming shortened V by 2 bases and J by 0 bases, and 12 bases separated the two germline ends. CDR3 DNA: TGTGCCAGCAGCTTTGGGGGAGGGGGCTCTGGAAACACCATATATTTT. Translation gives CASSFGGGGSGNTIYF. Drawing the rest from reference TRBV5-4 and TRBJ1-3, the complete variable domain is ETGVTQSPTHLIKTRGQQVTLRCSSQSGHNTVSWYQQALGQGPQFIFQYYREEENGRGNFPPRFSGLQFPNYSSELNVNALELDDSALYLCASSFGGGGSGNTIYFGEGSWLTVV.

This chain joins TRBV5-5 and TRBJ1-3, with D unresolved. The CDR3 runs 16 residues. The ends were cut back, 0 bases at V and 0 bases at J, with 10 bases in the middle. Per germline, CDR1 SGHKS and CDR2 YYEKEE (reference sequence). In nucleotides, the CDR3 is TGTGCCAGCAGCTTGGAACAATCGAACTCTGGAAACACCATATATTTT. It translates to CASSLEQSNSGNTIYF.

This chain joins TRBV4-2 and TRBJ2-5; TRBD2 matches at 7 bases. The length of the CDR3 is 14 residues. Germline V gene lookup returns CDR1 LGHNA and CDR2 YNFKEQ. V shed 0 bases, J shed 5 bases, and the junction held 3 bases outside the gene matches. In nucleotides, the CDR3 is TGTGCCAGCAGCCAAGATTTAGCGGGCGAGACCCAGTACTTC. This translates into CASSQDLAGETQYF.

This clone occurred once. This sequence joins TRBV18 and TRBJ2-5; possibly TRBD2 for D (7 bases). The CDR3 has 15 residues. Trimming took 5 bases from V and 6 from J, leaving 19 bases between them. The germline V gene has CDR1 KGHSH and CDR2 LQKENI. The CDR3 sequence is CASSEGGALMKTQYF. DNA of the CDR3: TGTGCCAGCTCAGAAGGGGGGGCCCTGATGAAGACCCAGTACTTC.

The CDR3 spells CASSPMGGRSTEAFF. CDR3 bases: TGTGCCAGCAGCCCTATGGGAGGGAGGAGCACTGAAGCTTTCTTT. The chain combines TRBV3-1 (or the pseudogene TRBV3-2) with TRBJ1-1; no clear D. With 4 bases removed from V and 4 bases from J, the gap between germline ends came to 16 bases. The CDR3 is 15 residues long. The germline CDR1 and CDR2 sequences are LGHDT and YNNKEL (reference sequence).

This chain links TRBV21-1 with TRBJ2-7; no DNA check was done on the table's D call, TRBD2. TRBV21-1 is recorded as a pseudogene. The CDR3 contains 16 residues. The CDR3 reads CASSPPSAGGRLEQYF. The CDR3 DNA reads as TGTGCCAGCAGCCCCCCCTCAGCGGGAGGGCGGCTCGAGCAGTACTTC.

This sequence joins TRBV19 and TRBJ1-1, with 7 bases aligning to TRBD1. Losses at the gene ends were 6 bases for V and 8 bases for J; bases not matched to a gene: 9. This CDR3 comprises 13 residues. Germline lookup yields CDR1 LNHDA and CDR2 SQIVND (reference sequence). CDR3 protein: CASREGTEREAFF. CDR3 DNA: TGTGCCAGTAGAGAAGGGACAGAACGAGAAGCTTTCTTT.

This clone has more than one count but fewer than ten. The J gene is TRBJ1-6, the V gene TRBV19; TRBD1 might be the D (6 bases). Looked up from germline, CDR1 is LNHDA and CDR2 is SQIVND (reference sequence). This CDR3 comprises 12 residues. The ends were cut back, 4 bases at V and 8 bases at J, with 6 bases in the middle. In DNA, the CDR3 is TGTGCCAGTAGTACAGGGGATTCACCCCTCCACTTT. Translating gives CASSTGDSPLHF.

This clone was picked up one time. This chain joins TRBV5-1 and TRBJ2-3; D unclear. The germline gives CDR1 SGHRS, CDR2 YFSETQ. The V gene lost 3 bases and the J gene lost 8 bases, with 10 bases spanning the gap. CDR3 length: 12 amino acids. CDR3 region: CASSYSRGTQYF. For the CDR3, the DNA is TGCGCCAGCAGCTATAGCCGCGGTACGCAGTATTTT.

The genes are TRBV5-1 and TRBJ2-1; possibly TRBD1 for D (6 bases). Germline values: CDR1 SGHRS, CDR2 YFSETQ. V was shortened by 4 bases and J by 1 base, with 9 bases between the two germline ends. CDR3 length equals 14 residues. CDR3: CASSPDSSYNEQFF. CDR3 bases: TGCGCCAGCAGCCCGGACAGTTCCTACAATGAGCAGTTCTTC.

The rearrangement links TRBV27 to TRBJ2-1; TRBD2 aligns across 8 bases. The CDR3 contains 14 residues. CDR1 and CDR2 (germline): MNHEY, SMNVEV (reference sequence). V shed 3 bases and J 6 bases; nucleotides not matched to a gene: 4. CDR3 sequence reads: CASSLSSGPNEQFF. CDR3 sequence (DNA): TGTGCCAGCAGTTTGTCTAGCGGGCCCAATGAGCAGTTCTTC.

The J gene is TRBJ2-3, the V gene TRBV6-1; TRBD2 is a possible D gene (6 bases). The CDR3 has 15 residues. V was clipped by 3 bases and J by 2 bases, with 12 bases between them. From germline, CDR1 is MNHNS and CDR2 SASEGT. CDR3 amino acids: CASSDVGGITDTQYF. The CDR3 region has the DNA TGTGCCAGCAGTGATGTTGGCGGGATCACAGATACGCAGTATTTT.

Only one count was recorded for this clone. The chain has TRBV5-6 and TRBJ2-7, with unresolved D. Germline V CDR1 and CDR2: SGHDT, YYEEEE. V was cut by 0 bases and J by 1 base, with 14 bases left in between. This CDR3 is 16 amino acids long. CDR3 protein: CASSLAFGLTSYEQYF. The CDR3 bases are TGTGCCAGCAGCTTGGCATTTGGGCTCACATCCTACGAGCAGTACTTC.

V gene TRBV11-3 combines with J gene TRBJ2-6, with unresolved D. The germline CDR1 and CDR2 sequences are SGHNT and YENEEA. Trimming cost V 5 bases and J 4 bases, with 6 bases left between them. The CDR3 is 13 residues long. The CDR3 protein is CASSPQGANVLTF. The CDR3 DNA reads TGTGCCAGCAGCCCCCAAGGGGCCAACGTCCTGACTTTC. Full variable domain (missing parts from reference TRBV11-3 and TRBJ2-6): EAGVVQSPRYKIIEKKQPVAFWCNPISGHNTLYWYLQNLGQGPELLIRYENEEAVDDSQLPKDRFSAERLKGVDSTLKIQPAELGDSAVYLCASSPQGANVLTFGAGSRLTVL.

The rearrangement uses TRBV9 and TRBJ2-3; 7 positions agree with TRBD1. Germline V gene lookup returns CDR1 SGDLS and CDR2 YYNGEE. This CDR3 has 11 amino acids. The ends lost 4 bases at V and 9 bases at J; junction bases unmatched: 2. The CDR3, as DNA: TGTGCCAGCAGCAAAGGGGGCACGCAGTATTTT. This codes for CASSKGGTQYF.

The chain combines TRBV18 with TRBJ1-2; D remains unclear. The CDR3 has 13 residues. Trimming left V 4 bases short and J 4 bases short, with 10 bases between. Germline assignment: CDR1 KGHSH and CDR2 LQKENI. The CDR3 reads CASSQTESYGYTF. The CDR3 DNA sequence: TGTGCCAGCTCACAAACAGAGTCCTATGGCTACACCTTC.

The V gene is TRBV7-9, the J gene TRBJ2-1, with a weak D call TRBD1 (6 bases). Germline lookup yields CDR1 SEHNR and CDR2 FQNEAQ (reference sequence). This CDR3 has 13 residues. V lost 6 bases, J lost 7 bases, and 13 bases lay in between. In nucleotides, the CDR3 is TGTGCCAGCAGGACGGCAGGGGTAAATGAGCAGTTCTTC. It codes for CASRTAGVNEQFF. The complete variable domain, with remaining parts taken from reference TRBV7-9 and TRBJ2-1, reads DTGVSQNPRHKITKRGQNVTFRCDPISEHNRLYWYRQTLGQGPEFLTYFQNEAQLEKSRLLSDRFSAERPKGSFSTLEIQRTEQGDSAMYLCASRTAGVNEQFFGPGTRLTVL.

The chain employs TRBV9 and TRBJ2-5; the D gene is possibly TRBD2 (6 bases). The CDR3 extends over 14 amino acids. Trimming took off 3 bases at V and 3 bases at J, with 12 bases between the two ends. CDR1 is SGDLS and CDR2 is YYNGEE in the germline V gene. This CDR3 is CASSASGGEETQYF. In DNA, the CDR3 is TGTGCCAGCAGCGCCTCCGGAGGGGAAGAGACCCAGTACTTC.

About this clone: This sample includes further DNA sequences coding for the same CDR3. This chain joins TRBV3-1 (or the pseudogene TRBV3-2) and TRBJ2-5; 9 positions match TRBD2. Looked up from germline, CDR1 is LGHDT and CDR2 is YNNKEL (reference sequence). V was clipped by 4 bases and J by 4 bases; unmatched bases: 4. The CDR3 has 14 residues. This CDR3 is CASSPRGGRETQYF. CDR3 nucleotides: TGTGCCAGCAGCCCGCGGGGGGGGAGAGAGACCCAGTACTTC.

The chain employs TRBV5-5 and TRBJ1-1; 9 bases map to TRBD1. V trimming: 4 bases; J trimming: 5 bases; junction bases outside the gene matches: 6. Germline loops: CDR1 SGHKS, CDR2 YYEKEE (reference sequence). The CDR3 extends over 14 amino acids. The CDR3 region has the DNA TGTGCCAGCAGCCCAAGGACAGGGGAAACTGAAGCTTTCTTT. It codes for CASSPRTGETEAFF.

CDR3 sequence: CASSFAGSSGNTIYF. The CDR3 nucleotides read TGTGCCAGCAGTTTTGCGGGCAGCTCTGGAAACACCATATATTTT. This chain links TRBV28 with TRBJ1-3, with D unclear. V was clipped by 3 bases and J by 0 bases, with 9 bases between them. The CDR3 runs 15 residues. Germline V gene data show CDR1 as MDHEN and CDR2 as SYDVKM.

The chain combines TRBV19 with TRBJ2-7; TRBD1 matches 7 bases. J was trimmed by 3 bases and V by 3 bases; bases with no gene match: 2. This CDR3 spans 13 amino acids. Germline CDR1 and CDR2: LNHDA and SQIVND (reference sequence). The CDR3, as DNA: TGTGCCAGTAGTATGTCAGGGGGCTACGAGCAGTACTTC. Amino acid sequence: CASSMSGGYEQYF. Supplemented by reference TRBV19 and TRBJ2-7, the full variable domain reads DGGITQSPKYLFRKEGQNVTLSCEQNLNHDAMYWYRQDPGQGLRLIYYSQIVNDFQKGDIAEGYSVSREKKESFPLTVTSAQKNPTAFYLCASSMSGGYEQYFGPGTRLTVT.

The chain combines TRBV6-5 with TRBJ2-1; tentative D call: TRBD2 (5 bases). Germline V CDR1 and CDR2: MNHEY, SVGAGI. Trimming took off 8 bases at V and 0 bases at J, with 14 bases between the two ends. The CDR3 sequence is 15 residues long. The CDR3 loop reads CASESLGSSYNEQFF. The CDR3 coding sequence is TGTGCCAGCGAATCGTTGGGGAGCTCCTACAATGAGCAGTTCTTC.

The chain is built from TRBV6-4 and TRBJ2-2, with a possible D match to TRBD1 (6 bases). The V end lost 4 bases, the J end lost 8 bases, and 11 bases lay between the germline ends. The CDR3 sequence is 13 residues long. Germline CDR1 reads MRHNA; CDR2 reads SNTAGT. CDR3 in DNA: TGTGCCAGCAGTGTCTACCAGGGGGGGGAGCTGTTTTTT. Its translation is CASSVYQGGELFF.

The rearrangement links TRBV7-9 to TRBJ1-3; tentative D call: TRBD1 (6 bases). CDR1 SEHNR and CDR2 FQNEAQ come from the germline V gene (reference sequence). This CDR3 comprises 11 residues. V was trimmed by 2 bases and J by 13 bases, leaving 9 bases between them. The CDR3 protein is CASSLLTGIYF. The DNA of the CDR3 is TGTGCCAGCAGCTTACTAACAGGGATATATTTT.

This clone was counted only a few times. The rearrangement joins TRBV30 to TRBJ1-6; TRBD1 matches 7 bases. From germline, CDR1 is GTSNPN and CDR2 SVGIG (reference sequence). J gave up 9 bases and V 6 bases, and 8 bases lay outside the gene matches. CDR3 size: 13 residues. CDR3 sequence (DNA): TGTGCCTGCAACAGGGGAATCGGTTCACCCCTCCACTTT. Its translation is CACNRGIGSPLHF.

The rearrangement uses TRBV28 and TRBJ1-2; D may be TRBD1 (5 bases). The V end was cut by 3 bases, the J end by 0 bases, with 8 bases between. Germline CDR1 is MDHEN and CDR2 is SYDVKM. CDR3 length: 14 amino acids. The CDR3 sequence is CASSLTVANYGYTF. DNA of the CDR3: TGTGCCAGCAGTTTGACAGTAGCTAACTATGGCTACACCTTC.